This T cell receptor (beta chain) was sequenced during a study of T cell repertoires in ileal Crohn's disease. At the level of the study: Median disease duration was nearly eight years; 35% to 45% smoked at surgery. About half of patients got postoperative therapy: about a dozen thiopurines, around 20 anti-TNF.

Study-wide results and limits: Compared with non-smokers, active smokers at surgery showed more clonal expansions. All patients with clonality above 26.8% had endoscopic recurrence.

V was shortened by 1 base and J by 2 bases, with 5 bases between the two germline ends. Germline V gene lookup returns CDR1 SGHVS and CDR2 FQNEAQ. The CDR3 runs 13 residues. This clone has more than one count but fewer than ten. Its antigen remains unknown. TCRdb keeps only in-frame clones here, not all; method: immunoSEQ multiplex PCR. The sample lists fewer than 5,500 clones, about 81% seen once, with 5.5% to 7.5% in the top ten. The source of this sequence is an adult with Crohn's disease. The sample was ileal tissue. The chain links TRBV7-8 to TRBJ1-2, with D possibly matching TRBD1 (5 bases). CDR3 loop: CASSLEGNYGYTF. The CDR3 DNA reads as TGTGCCAGCAGCTTAGAGGGGAACTATGGCTACACCTTC.